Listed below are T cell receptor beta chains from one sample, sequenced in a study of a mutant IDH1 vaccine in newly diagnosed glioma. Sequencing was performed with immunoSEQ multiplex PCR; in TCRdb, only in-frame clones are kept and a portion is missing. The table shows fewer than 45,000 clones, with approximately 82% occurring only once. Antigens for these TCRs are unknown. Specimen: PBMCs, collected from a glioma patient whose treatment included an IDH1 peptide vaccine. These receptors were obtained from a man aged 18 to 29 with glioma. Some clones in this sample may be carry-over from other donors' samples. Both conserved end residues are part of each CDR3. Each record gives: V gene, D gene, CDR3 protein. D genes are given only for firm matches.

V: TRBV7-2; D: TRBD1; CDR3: CASSSTPGQGYEQYF
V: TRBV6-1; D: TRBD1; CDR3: CASSGPGGSRRNTEAFF
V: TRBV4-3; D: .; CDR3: CASSQGSPGSNYGYTF
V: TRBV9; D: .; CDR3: CASSVGVFRGDNEKLFF
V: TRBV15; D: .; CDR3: CATSRGQSNYGYTF
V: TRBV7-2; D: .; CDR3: CASSFERASYNEQFF
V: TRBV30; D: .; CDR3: CAFDRDFYGYTF
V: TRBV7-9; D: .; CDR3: CASSSPLDQGFGTDTQYF
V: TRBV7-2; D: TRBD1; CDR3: CASSRQVGQGVNSPLHF
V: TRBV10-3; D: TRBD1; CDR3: CAISTGTGVIRELFF
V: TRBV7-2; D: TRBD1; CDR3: CASSLDRENEQFF
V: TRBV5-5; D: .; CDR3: CASSLGHLSNQPQHF
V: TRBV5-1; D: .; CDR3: CASSRGREVHEQYF
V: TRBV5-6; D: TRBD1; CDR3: CASSSGQYSNQPQHF
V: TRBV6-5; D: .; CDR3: CASSYSDRVQETQYF
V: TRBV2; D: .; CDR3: CASSWAPSYEQYF
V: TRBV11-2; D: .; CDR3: CASSLYNYGYTF
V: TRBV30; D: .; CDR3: CAWQRGTNYGYTF
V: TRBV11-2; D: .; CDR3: CASSLGSDEAFF
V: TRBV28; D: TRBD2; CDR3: CASTQGLAGFEQYF
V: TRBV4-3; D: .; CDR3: CASSPSALPTEAFF
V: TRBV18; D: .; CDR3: CASSPPPQGNTIYF
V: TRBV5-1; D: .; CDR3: CASSLVVKGEQYF
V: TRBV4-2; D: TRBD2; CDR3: CASSHTGTSSSYEQYF
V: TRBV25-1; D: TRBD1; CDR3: CASSEGTGLNTEAFF
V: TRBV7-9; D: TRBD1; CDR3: CASTLDRAYTEAFF
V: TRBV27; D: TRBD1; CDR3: CASRQGADTEAFF
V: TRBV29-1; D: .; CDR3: CSVIPHESGANVLTF
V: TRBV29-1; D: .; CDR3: CSVGAGGGRAKNIQYF
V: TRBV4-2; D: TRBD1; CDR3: CASSPPGQGKETQYF
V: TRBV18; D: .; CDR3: CASSPPRESNQPQHF
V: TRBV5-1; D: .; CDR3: CASSPIRGGQETQYF
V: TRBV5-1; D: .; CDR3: CASSYSAGLSYGYTF
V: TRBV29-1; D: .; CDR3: CSAGTPREQYF
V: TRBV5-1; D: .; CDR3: CASSLEGTGGAFF
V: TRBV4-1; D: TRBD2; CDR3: CASSLQLAGGFNEQFF
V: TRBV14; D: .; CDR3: CASSQARGAYGYTF
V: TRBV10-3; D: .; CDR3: CAITSRGNTEAFF
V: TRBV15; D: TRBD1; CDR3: CATSRDQRGRGEKLFF
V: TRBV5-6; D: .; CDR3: CASSRADQPQHF
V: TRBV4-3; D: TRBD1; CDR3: CASSQGRTGRDYGYTF
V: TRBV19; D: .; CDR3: CASSPRGLSSYEQYF
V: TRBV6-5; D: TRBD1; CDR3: CASSVDRAGNTIYF
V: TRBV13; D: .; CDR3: CASSLTDRYGAFF
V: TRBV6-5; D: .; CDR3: CASSSTGVPGEKLFF
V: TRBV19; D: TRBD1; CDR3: CASSMDRRYGYTF
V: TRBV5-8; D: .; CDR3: CASTPRGYGNQPQHF
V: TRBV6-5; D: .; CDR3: CASTPTRGNYEKLFF
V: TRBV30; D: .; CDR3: CACPVRGSNNEQFF
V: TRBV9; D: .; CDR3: CASSVRPSPKQETQYF
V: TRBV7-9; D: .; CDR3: CASSLADRNYGYTF
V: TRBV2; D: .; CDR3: CASSLRVNTEAFF
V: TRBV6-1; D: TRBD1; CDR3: CASLYTQGVTEAFF